The 26 T cell receptor beta chains listed next were all sequenced from one sample in a study of blood T cell repertoires in COVID-19. The data were produced by immunoSEQ multiplex PCR, yet TCRdb's version contains in-frame clones alone and is incomplete. The sample contains about 370,000 clones, 75% to 90% of which appear only once. The specimen sequenced was PBMCs or T cells enriched from blood (not recorded which). These receptors were obtained from a man aged 18 to 29 who had recovered from COVID-19.

The genes are TRBV27 and TRBJ2-7, with D possibly being TRBD1 (5 bases). The CDR3 totals 14 residues. V dropped 4 bases and J dropped 2 bases, with 12 bases sitting between them. Germline V CDR1 and CDR2: MNHEY, SMNVEV (reference sequence). CDR3 region: CASSSPGSAYEQYF. As DNA, the CDR3 is TGTGCCAGCAGTTCCCCAGGGTCGGCCTACGAGCAGTACTTC.

V and J are TRBV6-5 and TRBJ2-7; a weak D match, TRBD2 (5 bases). The CDR3 sequence is 13 residues long. The germline CDR1 and CDR2 sequences are MNHEY and SVGAGI. Trimming left V 2 bases short and J 3 bases short, with 8 bases between. In DNA, the CDR3 is TGTGCCAGCAGTTACAAGGACTTCTACGAGCAGTACTTC. Protein sequence: CASSYKDFYEQYF.

V usage is TRBV9 and J usage is TRBJ2-4; D may be TRBD1 (5 bases). Looked up from germline, CDR1 is SGDLS and CDR2 is YYNGEE. Trimming cost V 0 bases and J 0 bases, with 19 bases left between them. The CDR3 covers 19 residues. CDR3 coding DNA: TGTGCCAGCAGCGTAGGTCCAGGGTCATTCCTTCAAGCCAAAAACATTCAGTACTTC. Encoded protein: CASSVGPGSFLQAKNIQYF.

The rearrangement links TRBV5-1 to TRBJ1-4, with D hard to call. Trimming pared 0 bases from V and 8 bases from J, leaving 8 bases between. The CDR3 loop spans 13 amino acids. Germline V gene data show CDR1 as SGHRS and CDR2 as YFSETQ. The CDR3, as DNA: TGCGCCAGCAGCTTGGGAGTGTCCGAAAAACTGTTTTTT. This encodes CASSLGVSEKLFF.

The CDR3 region is CAWSGLVSTEAFF. The CDR3 nucleotides are TGTGCCTGGAGTGGTCTGGTGAGCACTGAAGCTTTCTTT. V is TRBV30 and J is TRBJ1-1; D not certain. V was clipped by 1 base and J by 4 bases, with 10 bases between them. Germline lookup yields CDR1 GTSNPN and CDR2 SVGIG (reference sequence). The CDR3 is 13 amino acids. Full variable domain (outside the CDR3, taken from reference TRBV30 and TRBJ1-1): SQTIHQWPATLVQPVGSPLSLECTVEGTSNPNLYWYRQAAGRGLQLLFYSVGIGQISSEVPQNLSASRPQDRQFILSSKKLLLSDSGFYLCAWSGLVSTEAFFGQGTRLTVV.

DNA of the CDR3: TGTGCCAGCAGTGAGGGACCTGGGGGGAATCAGCCCCAGCATTTT. It translates to CASSEGPGGNQPQHF. This sequence joins TRBV25-1 and TRBJ1-5, with D possibly matching TRBD1 (5 bases). Germline lookup yields CDR1 MGHDK and CDR2 SYGVNS. The CDR3 totals 15 residues. V gave up 3 bases and J gave up 4 bases, with 13 bases separating them. The entire variable domain, with the rest obtained from reference TRBV25-1 and TRBJ1-5, is as follows: EADIYQTPRYLVIGTGKKITLECSQTMGHDKMYWYQQDPGMELHLIHYSYGVNSTEKGDLSSESTVSRIRTEHFPLTLESARPSHTSQYLCASSEGPGGNQPQHFGDGTRLSIL.

The chain recombines TRBV9 with TRBJ2-5; weak D call: TRBD1 (6 bases). V was shortened by 2 bases and J by 2 bases, with 10 bases between the two germline ends. The CDR3 extends over 14 amino acids. Germline V gives CDR1 SGDLS, CDR2 YYNGEE. The CDR3 region is CASSVGTRQETQYF. The CDR3, as DNA: TGTGCCAGCAGCGTCGGGACAAGACAAGAGACCCAGTACTTC.

This sequence joins TRBV7-9 and TRBJ2-3, with D unclear. The ends were cut back, 3 bases at V and 1 base at J, with 14 bases in the middle. Germline loops: CDR1 SEHNR, CDR2 FQNEAQ (reference sequence). The CDR3 spans 16 residues. The CDR3 DNA reads TGTGCCAGCAGCTTCCCTAAGGTGGGCGGCACAGATACGCAGTATTTT. Protein: CASSFPKVGGTDTQYF.

This clone was seen repeatedly, ten times or more. The genes are TRBV7-9 and TRBJ2-1, with TRBD2 matching over 9 bases. This CDR3 has 16 residues. V shed 1 base, J shed 4 bases, and the junction held 5 bases outside the gene matches. CDR1 is SEHNR, CDR2 FQNEAQ, per germline (reference sequence). The chain's CDR3 is CASSLVRLAVYNEQFF. The CDR3 nucleotides are TGTGCCAGCAGCTTAGTAAGACTAGCGGTTTACAATGAGCAGTTCTTC.

V gene TRBV20-1 combines with J gene TRBJ1-4; D not resolved. V lost 6 bases to trimming and J lost 10 bases, with 12 bases between them. This CDR3 comprises 11 residues. Germline V gene data show CDR1 as DFQATT and CDR2 as SNEGSKA (reference sequence). The CDR3 loop is CSAQPPGKLFF. CDR3 DNA sequence: TGCAGTGCCCAGCCCCCGGGAAAACTGTTTTTT.

This clone has just one count. This chain uses TRBV28 with TRBJ1-4; a possible D gene is TRBD1 (5 bases). This CDR3 comprises 15 residues. V lost 6 bases and J 4 bases, leaving 15 bases between the germline ends. Germline values: CDR1 MDHEN, CDR2 SYDVKM. The CDR3 sequence: CASSEETGLNEKLFF. In DNA, the CDR3 is TGTGCCAGCAGCGAGGAGACGGGACTTAATGAAAAACTGTTTTTT.

As DNA, the CDR3 is TGTGCCTGGAGTGTACAGGATGTTGGGACAGGGTGGTATTTT. Protein sequence: CAWSVQDVGTGWYF. The chain couples TRBV30 to TRBJ2-3; 9 bases fit TRBD1. V lost 0 bases and J lost 14; bases outside the gene matches: 12. Germline-derived CDR1 and CDR2 are GTSNPN and SVGIG (reference sequence). This CDR3 contains 14 residues.

V usage is TRBV2 and J usage is TRBJ2-2; perhaps TRBD2 as D (5 bases). Germline values: CDR1 SNHLY, CDR2 FYNNEI. V lost 0 bases to trimming and J lost 6 bases, with 11 bases between them. The CDR3 runs 15 residues. CDR3 protein: CASSEAPTGAGELFF. The DNA for the CDR3 is TGTGCCAGCAGTGAAGCTCCCACCGGGGCCGGGGAGCTGTTTTTT.

J is TRBJ1-2 and V is TRBV19, with 9 bases that match TRBD1. V lost 1 base and J lost 0; bases outside the gene matches: 9. Germline V gene lookup returns CDR1 LNHDA and CDR2 SQIVND (reference sequence). This CDR3 has 18 residues. CDR3: CASSIGAGTGTSNYGYTF. CDR3 bases: TGTGCCAGTAGTATAGGGGCCGGGACAGGGACTTCTAACTATGGCTACACCTTC.

V usage is TRBV5-5 and J usage is TRBJ1-6; 10 bases are a match to TRBD1. With V trimmed by 5 bases and J by 6 bases, 20 bases remained unmatched. Germline V gene sequence: CDR1 SGHKS, CDR2 YYEKEE (reference sequence). There are 20 residues in the CDR3. The chain's CDR3 is CASRAEIGTGEFIGNSPLHF. CDR3 sequence (DNA): TGTGCCAGCAGGGCTGAAATCGGGACAGGGGAATTTATTGGTAATTCACCCCTCCACTTT.

V is TRBV6-1 and J is TRBJ1-1; TRBD1 agrees at 8 bases. J lost 6 bases, V lost 0 bases, and 9 bases had no gene match. Germline CDR1 MNHNS, CDR2 SASEGT. The CDR3 spans 16 residues. The CDR3 loop is CASSEARAGGAAEAFF. Written as DNA, the CDR3 is TGTGCCAGCAGTGAAGCGAGGGCAGGGGGCGCCGCTGAAGCTTTCTTT.

The gene calls are TRBV25-1 and TRBJ1-4; D remains unclear. This CDR3 is 16 amino acids long. V was clipped by 0 bases and J by 3 bases, with 11 bases between them. Germline V gene sequence: CDR1 MGHDK, CDR2 SYGVNS. CDR3: CASSEYTGRPNEKLFF. DNA for the CDR3: TGTGCCAGCAGTGAATATACGGGGAGACCTAATGAAAAACTGTTTTTT.

The chain uses TRBV14 and TRBJ2-7; TRBD1 matches 10 bases. Germline CDR1 reads SGHDN; CDR2 reads FVKESK. The CDR3 spans 15 residues. V lost 4 bases and J lost 7; bases outside the gene matches: 10. This CDR3 reads CASSPWTGGKSEQYF. In nucleotides, the CDR3 is TGTGCCAGCAGCCCATGGACAGGGGGAAAATCGGAGCAGTACTTC.

CDR3 residues: CASSYNVRTGDYEQYF. CDR3 bases: TGTGCCAGCAGTTACAACGTAAGGACAGGGGATTACGAGCAGTACTTC. V and J are TRBV6-5 and TRBJ2-7, with 9 bases that match TRBD1. The V and J ends lost 2 bases and 4 bases, in that order; junction bases with no gene match: 9. The germline gives CDR1 MNHEY, CDR2 SVGAGI. This CDR3 spans 16 amino acids.

This clone was detected once. This chain connects TRBV19 to TRBJ2-7; a weak D match, TRBD1 (5 bases). Germline V gene lookup returns CDR1 LNHDA and CDR2 SQIVND (reference sequence). The CDR3 is made up of 13 amino acids. Trimming left V 2 bases short and J 5 bases short, with 10 bases between. The CDR3 DNA is TGTGCCAGTAGTATACCCGACAGTCACGAGCAGTACTTC. Protein product: CASSIPDSHEQYF.

The chain employs TRBV5-8 and TRBJ2-3; D not certain. The germline V gene has CDR1 SGHTS and CDR2 YDEGEE. This CDR3 is 9 amino acids long. Trimming shortened V by 6 bases and J by 10 bases, and 6 bases separated the two germline ends. CDR3 sequence (DNA): TGTGCCAGCAATGTAGCGCAGTATTTT. Encoded protein: CASNVAQYF. Variable domain in full (rest from reference TRBV5-8 and TRBJ2-3): EAGVTQSPTHLIKTRGQQATLRCSPISGHTSVYWYQQALGLGLQFLLWYDEGEERNRGNFPPRFSGRQFPNYSSELNVNALELEDSALYLCASNVAQYFGPGTRLTVL.

This clone was detected once. The rearrangement uses TRBV19 and TRBJ1-5, with TRBD1 matching 8 bases. J gave up 2 bases and V 5 bases, and 2 bases lay outside the gene matches. Per the germline V gene, CDR1 is LNHDA and CDR2 is SQIVND (reference sequence). This CDR3 spans 14 amino acids. The CDR3 coding sequence is TGTGCCAGTAGTGCGGACAGGGGCAATCAGCCCCAGCATTTT. Protein sequence: CASSADRGNQPQHF.

The J gene is TRBJ2-2, the V gene TRBV4-3; D unclear. Trimming stripped 0 bases from V and 7 bases from J, with 9 bases between. The length of the CDR3 is 14 residues. CDR1 and CDR2 (germline): LGHNA, YSLEER. The CDR3 sequence is CASSQEASGGELFF. The CDR3 DNA reads as TGCGCCAGCAGCCAAGAAGCTTCCGGCGGGGAGCTGTTTTTT.

This chain links TRBV2 with TRBJ2-1; 9 bases are shared with TRBD1. Germline-derived CDR1 and CDR2 are SNHLY and FYNNEI. The CDR3 consists of 16 residues. V gave up 6 bases and J gave up 2 bases; unmatched junction bases: 8. The CDR3 bases are TGTGCCAGCAGGGGCAGCGGGACAGGGCCCTACAATGAGCAGTTCTTC. Encoded protein: CASRGSGTGPYNEQFF.

The rearrangement links TRBV3-1 (or the pseudogene TRBV3-2) to TRBJ1-5; no clear D gene. Germline V gives CDR1 LGHDT, CDR2 YNNKEL (reference sequence). The CDR3 spans 13 residues. Deletions cut 6 bases from V and 6 bases from J, with 12 bases between. CDR3 sequence: CASRAGSGQPQHF. The CDR3, as DNA: TGTGCCAGCAGAGCCGGTTCCGGTCAGCCCCAGCATTTT.

The chain uses TRBV5-1 and TRBJ2-2, with D hard to call. The V end lost 0 bases, the J end lost 4 bases, and 7 bases lay between the germline ends. Germline V gene sequence: CDR1 SGHRS, CDR2 YFSETQ. The CDR3 totals 14 residues. For the CDR3, the DNA is TGCGCCAGCAGCTTGGAATCCGTCACCGGGGAGCTGTTTTTT. Encoded protein: CASSLESVTGELFF.